This passage covers 15 T cell receptor delta chains from one sample sequenced in a study of γδ T cells in repeated Plasmodium falciparum infection (dated by TCRdb to the early 2020s). For bulk TCR repertoire analysis, Vgamma9/Vdelta2+ and Vdelta2-negative gammadelta T cell populations were isolated by flow sorting from peripheral blood mononuclear cells. Library generation was performed with multiplex PCR. Instrument on record: Illumina MiSeq. After TCRdb called clones again from the public reads with CATT, rows with identical DNA were merged. Within this sample are some 100,000 delta-chain clones, with approximately 1.5% of them counted one time only. Together, the top ten hold 9% of the sample. The specimen was gamma-delta T cells from blood. These TCRs come from a pool of human donors (malaria-infected and uninfected, not separated).

This clone was seen more than once but under ten times. The mismatch at residue 8 between this DNA's translation and the TCRdb protein of a much larger clone likely reflects a read error; the protein shown is translated from the DNA. The chain joins TRDV1 to TRDJ1; 11 bases map to TRDD3. TCRdb offers no J gene call, so here the DNA was matched to germline to obtain one. The J segment lost 2 bases and the V segment lost 0 bases, leaving 26 bases of the junction unmatched. The CDR3 has 24 amino acids. Germline assignment: CDR1 TSWWSYY and CDR2 QGS. The CDR3 region is CALGELRDLCVLGDRIDLTDKLIF. The CDR3 DNA reads as TGTGCTCTTGGGGAACTCCGGGACCTATGCGTACTGGGGGATAGGATAGATCTGACCGATAAACTCATCTTT.

The table lists this clone with a few counts. A read error is likely here: a far larger clone is one base away. Within the sample, other DNA sequences also encode this same CDR3. V usage is TRDV1 and J usage is TRDJ1, with D perhaps TRDD2 (5 bases). Because TCRdb records no J gene, it was assigned here through a match of the DNA to germline. This CDR3 is built from 16 residues. Germline CDR1 reads TSWWSYY; CDR2 reads QGS. The V end lost 2 bases, the J end lost 2 bases, and 15 bases lay between the germline ends. The CDR3 DNA sequence: TGTGCTCTTGGGGAATCTCCTTCTTCGTCTACCGATAAACTCATCTTT. This translates into CALGESPSSSTDKLIF.

This clone was seen at least ten times. The protein in TCRdb stems from a much larger clone and differs at residue 15 from this DNA's translation, likely a read error; here the protein is translated from the DNA. This sequence joins TRDV2 and TRDJ1, with D perhaps matching TRDD3 (5 bases). This CDR3 region has 18 residues. The germline V gene encodes CDR1 GEAIGNYY and CDR2 EKD. CDR3 bases: TGTGCCTGTGACACGGTTGAGGGGAAACGCCTTTACACCGATAGACTCATCTTT. It specifies CACDTVEGKRLYTDRLIF.

Concerning this clone itself: A read error likely explains this, since a far larger clone differs by one base. Other DNA sequences in the same sample also yield this CDR3. This chain connects TRDV3 to TRDJ1; maybe TRDD2 (5 bases). Looked up from germline, CDR1 is TVYSNPD and CDR2 is GDNSRS (reference sequence). With 0 bases removed from V and 1 base from J, the gap between germline ends came to 18 bases. The CDR3 extends over 16 amino acids. The CDR3 reads CAFSTFVPLPTDKLIF. Here the CDR3 DNA reads TGTGCCTTTAGTACCTTCGTACCTCTCCCCACCGATAAACTCATCTTT.

In regard to this clone: TCRdb assigns this DNA the protein of a much larger clone, which departs from its translation at residue 5; this likely reflects a read error, and the protein shown comes from translating the DNA. This chain links TRAV36/DV7 with TRDJ1, with a possible D match to TRDD2 (9 bases). This CDR3 spans 25 amino acids. In germline, CDR1 is VTNFRS, CDR2 LTSSGIE (reference sequence). V was pared by 5 bases and J by 0 bases, with 47 bases between. The CDR3 is CAVFSAFLPRGIWSLSTGYTDKLIF. As DNA, the CDR3 is TGTGCTGTTTTCTCAGCCTTCCTACCCCGGGGGATATGGTCATTGAGTACGGGGTACACCGATAAACTCATCTTT.

In regard to this clone: This DNA's translation and the protein TCRdb lists, from a much larger clone, do not match at residue 15, likely due to a read error; the protein shown is translated from the DNA. The V gene is TRDV1, the J gene TRDJ1; 13 bases are shared with TRDD3. The J gene, not given by TCRdb, was assigned here from a germline match of the nucleotide sequence. Losses at the gene ends were 2 bases for V and 3 bases for J; bases not matched to a gene: 18. Germline V gives CDR1 TSWWSYY, CDR2 QGS. The CDR3 has 21 amino acids. This CDR3 reads CALGETTNRFTGGYVADKLIF. Here the CDR3 DNA reads TGTGCTCTTGGGGAAACTACGAACCGTTTTACTGGGGGATACGTCGCCGATAAACTCATCTTT.

In the case of this clone: Given a far larger clone just one base away, this is likely a sequencing read error. This same CDR3 is encoded by further DNA sequences in the sample. V is TRDV1 and J is TRDJ1, with D unresolved. The CDR3 sequence is 15 residues long. CDR1 TSWWSYY and CDR2 QGS come from the germline V gene. CDR3: CALGGDPDPADKLIF. The CDR3 bases are TGTGCTCTTGGGGGGGACCCCGATCCTGCCGATAAGCTCATCTTT.

The V gene was identified as TRDV1, while no J gene was called; TRDD3 reflects the table's D call only, with no check against the DNA. The CDR3 has 18 residues. CDR1 and CDR2 from the germline V gene are TSWWSYY and QGS. CDR3 in DNA: TGCTCTGGGGAACTTCCGGCCTTCCTTTCCCCATACACCGATAAACTCATCTTC. Translated: CSGELPAFLSPYTDKLIF.

The table lists this clone with many counts. The chain has TRDV1 and TRDJ1, with D perhaps matching TRDD3 (6 bases). V lost 5 bases and J lost 0, with 25 bases in between. The V gene's germline CDR1 is TSWWSYY and CDR2 QGS. This CDR3 is built from 19 residues. This chain's CDR3 is CALGMGAFGGIQYTDKLIF. The CDR3 DNA reads TGTGCTCTTGGGATGGGGGCCTTCGGGGGAATCCAGTACACCGATAAACTCATCTTT.

Many counts were recorded for this clone. The genes are TRDV1 and TRDJ2; 13 nucleotides match TRDD3. Per the germline V gene, CDR1 is TSWWSYY and CDR2 is QGS. The CDR3 extends over 18 amino acids. Trimming removed 5 bases from V and 6 bases from J; junction bases left unmatched: 12. The CDR3 nucleotides are TGTGCTCTTGGGAATGATTCCTACTGGGGGATACGGGCAGCACAACTCTTCTTT. This translates into CALGNDSYWGIRAAQLFF.

Ten or more counts support this clone. This chain links TRDV3 with TRDJ1; unclear D gene. With 2 bases removed from V and 7 bases from J, the gap between germline ends came to 11 bases. Germline values: CDR1 TVYSNPD, CDR2 GDNSRS (reference sequence). The CDR3 is 11 residues long. CDR3 in DNA: TGTGCCTTTCGGCTTCACCCTAAACTCATCTTT. Translating gives CAFRLHPKLIF.

This clone showed up just a few times. TCRdb assigns this DNA the protein of a much larger clone, which departs from its translation at residue 13; this likely reflects a read error, and the protein shown comes from translating the DNA. The J gene is uncalled and the V gene is TRDV2; TRDD3 reflects the table's D call only, with no check against the DNA. The CDR3 is made up of 15 amino acids. Germline V CDR1 and CDR2: GEAIGNYY, EKD. CDR3 nucleotides: TGTGCCTGTGACACCGAGGTTCCGTACACCGATAAACGCATCTTT. As protein: CACDTEVPYTDKRIF.

There are many counts of this clone. The chain links TRDV2 to TRDJ1; TRDD3 aligns across 8 bases. The CDR3 is 20 amino acids. Germline values: CDR1 GEAIGNYY, CDR2 EKD. V shed 5 bases, J shed 1 base, and the junction held 23 bases outside the gene matches. CDR3: CACGTLGLGGSGTFTDKLIF. The CDR3, as DNA: TGTGCCTGTGGCACGTTGGGACTGGGGGGTTCGGGTACATTCACCGATAAACTCATCTTT.

This clone was detected a few times. The translation of this DNA and the TCRdb protein of a much larger clone differ at residue 17, probably owing to a read error; the protein shown here is translated from the DNA. The V call is TRDV1, the J call TRDJ2; the match to TRDD3 covers 8 bases. As TCRdb names no J gene, one was assigned here on the basis of a DNA match to germline. Germline V lookup: CDR1 TSWWSYY, CDR2 QGS. With 3 bases clipped from V and 4 bases from J, the junction kept 28 bases outside the gene matches. The CDR3 is made up of 23 amino acids. CDR3 in DNA: TGTGCTCTTGGGGATCCCCCGGAAGGTTGGGGGATTGTGTCTATCCCTTCGACAGCACAACTCTTCTTT. Translating gives CALGDPPEGWGIVSIPSTAQLFF.

This clone showed up just a few times. The protein in TCRdb stems from a much larger clone and differs at residue 13 from this DNA's translation, likely a read error; here the protein is translated from the DNA. A V gene of TRDV2 was called, but no J gene was assigned. CDR3 length equals 15 residues. The germline V gene has CDR1 GEAIGNYY and CDR2 EKD. CDR3 residues: CACVRTESYGLKPIF. The CDR3, as DNA: TGTGCTTGTGTTCGCACAGAGTCGTACGGGCTTAAACCCATCTTT.